The T cell receptor (beta chain) under discussion was sequenced for a study of blood T cells in healthy people across ages. Study-level information: For every two T cells, template switching captured about one barcoded beta molecule. Broader study findings: Higher diversity and more naive CD4+ cells were features of long-lived donors, compared to aged donors.

Of note for this clonotype: Its antigen remains unknown.

This CDR3 is 15 amino acids long. V was pared by 0 bases and J by 0 bases, with 8 bases between. The germline gives CDR1 MNHEY, CDR2 SVGAGI. Primed by a sample-barcoded 5' primer and a J-beta primer mix, a second PCR proceeded for 7 to 11 cycles. Every molecule of cDNA carried a tag from a template-switch adaptor with 12 random nucleotides. TCRdb fed the 5' RACE reads into MiXCR, producing one record per CDR3 protein. The sample records more than 650,000 distinct CDR3 sequences, roughly 53% being singletons. Each donor's blood draw was 7.5 to 10 milliliters of peripheral blood. Specimen: blood. The sequence was collected from an elderly man in good health. The chain has TRBV6-5 and TRBJ1-2; D uncertain. Written as DNA, the CDR3 is TGTGCCAGCAGTTACTCTCGTGGACCTAACTATGGCTACACCTTC. It is translated as CASSYSRGPNYGYTF.